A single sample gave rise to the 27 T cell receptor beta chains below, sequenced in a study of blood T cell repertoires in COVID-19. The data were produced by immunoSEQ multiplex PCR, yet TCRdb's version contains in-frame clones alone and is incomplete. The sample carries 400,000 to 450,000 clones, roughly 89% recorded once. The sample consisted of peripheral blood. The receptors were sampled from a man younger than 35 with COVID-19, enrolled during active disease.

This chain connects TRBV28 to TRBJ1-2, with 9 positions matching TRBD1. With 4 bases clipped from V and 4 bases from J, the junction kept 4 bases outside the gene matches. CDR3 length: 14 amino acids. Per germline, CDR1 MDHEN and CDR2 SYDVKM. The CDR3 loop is CASSSGQGTYGYTF. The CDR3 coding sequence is TGTGCCAGCAGTTCAGGACAGGGGACCTATGGCTACACCTTC.

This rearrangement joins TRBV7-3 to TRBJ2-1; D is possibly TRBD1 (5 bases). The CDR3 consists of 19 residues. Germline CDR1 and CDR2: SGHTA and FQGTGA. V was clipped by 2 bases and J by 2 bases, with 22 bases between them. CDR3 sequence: CASSLQLNGHGAPYNEQFF. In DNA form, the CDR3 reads TGTGCCAGCAGCTTACAACTAAACGGACACGGAGCCCCCTACAATGAGCAGTTCTTC.

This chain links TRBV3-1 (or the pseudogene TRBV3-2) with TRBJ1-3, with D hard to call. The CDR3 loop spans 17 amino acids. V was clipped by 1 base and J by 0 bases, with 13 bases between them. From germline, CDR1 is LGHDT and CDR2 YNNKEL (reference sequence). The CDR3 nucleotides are TGTGCCAGCAGCCAAGCCCCGCAGAGGAGCTCTGGAAACACCATATATTTT. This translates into CASSQAPQRSSGNTIYF.

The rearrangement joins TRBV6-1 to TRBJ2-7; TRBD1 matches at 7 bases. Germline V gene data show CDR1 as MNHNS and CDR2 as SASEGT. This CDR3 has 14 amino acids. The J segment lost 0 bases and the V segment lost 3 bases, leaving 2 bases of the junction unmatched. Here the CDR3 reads CASSDWDSSYEQYF. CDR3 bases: TGTGCCAGCAGTGATTGGGACAGCTCCTACGAGCAGTACTTC.

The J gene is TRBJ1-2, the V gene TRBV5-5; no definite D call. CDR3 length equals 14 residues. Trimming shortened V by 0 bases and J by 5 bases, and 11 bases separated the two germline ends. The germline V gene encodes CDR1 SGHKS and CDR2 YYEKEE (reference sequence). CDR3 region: CASSLAIRRYGYTF. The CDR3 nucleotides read TGTGCCAGCAGCTTGGCCATCAGGCGATATGGCTACACCTTC.

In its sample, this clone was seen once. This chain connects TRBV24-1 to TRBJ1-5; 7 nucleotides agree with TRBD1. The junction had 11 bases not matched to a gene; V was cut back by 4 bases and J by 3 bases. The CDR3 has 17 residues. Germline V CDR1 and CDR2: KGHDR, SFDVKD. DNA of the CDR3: TGTGCCACCAGTGACTCCTCTAGACAGGGAGCCAATCAGCCCCAGCATTTT. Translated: CATSDSSRQGANQPQHF.

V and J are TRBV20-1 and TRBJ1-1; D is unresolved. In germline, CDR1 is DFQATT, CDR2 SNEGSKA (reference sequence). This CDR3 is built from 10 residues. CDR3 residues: CSARDTEAFF. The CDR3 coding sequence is TGCAGCGCCCGAGACACTGAAGCTTTCTTT.

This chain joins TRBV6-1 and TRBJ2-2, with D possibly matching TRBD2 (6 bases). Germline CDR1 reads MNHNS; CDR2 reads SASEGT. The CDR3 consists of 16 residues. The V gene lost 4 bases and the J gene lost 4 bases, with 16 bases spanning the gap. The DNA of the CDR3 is TGTGCCAGCAGTGGGCGCGGCGGGGCTAGCACCGGGGAGCTGTTTTTT. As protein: CASSGRGGASTGELFF.

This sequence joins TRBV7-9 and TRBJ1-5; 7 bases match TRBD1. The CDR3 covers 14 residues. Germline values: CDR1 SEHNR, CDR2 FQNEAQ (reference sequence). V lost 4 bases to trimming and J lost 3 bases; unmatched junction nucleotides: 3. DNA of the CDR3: TGTGCCAGCAGCTCTAAGGGGGCCAATCAGCCCCAGCATTTT. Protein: CASSSKGANQPQHF.

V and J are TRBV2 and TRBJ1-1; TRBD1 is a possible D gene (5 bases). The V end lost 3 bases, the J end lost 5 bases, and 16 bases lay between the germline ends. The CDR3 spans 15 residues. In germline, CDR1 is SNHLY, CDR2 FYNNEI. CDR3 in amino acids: CASSDGGMRRTEAFF. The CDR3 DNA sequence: TGTGCCAGCAGTGATGGGGGGATGAGGAGGACTGAAGCTTTCTTT.

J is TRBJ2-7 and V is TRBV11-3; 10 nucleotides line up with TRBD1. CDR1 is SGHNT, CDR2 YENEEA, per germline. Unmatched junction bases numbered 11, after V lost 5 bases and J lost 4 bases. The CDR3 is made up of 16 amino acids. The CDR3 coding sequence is TGTGCCAGCAGCCGAAGCCCCGACAGGGGGCTTTACGAGCAGTACTTC. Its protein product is CASSRSPDRGLYEQYF.

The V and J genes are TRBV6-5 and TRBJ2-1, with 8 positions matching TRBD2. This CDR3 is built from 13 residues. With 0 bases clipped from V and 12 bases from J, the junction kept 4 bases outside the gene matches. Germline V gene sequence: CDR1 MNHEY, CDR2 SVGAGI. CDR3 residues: CASSYSTGGPQFF. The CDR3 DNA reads TGTGCCAGCAGTTACTCCACGGGAGGGCCGCAGTTCTTC.

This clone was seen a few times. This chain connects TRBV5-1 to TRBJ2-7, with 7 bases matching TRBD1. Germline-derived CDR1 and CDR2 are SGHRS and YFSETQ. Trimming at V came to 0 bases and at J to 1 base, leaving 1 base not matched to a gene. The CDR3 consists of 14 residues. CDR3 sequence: CASSLVGQSYEQYF. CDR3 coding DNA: TGCGCCAGCAGCTTGGTGGGACAGTCCTACGAGCAGTACTTC.

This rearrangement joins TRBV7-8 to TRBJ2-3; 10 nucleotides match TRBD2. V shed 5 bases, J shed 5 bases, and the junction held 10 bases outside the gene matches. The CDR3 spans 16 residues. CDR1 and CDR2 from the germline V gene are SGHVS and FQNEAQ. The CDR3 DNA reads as TGTGCCAGCAGCATAAAGCGGGGGGGCCGCCAAGATACGCAGTATTTT. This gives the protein CASSIKRGGRQDTQYF.

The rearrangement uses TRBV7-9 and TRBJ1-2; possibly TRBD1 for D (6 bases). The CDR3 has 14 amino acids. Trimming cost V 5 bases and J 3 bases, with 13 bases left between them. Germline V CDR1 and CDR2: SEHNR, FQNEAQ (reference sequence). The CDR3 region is CASSAYRADYGYTF. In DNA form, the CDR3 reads TGTGCCAGCAGCGCCTACAGGGCCGACTATGGCTACACCTTC. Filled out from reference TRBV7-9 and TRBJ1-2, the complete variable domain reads DTGVSQNPRHKITKRGQNVTFRCDPISEHNRLYWYRQTLGQGPEFLTYFQNEAQLEKSRLLSDRFSAERPKGSFSTLEIQRTEQGDSAMYLCASSAYRADYGYTFGSGTRLTVV.

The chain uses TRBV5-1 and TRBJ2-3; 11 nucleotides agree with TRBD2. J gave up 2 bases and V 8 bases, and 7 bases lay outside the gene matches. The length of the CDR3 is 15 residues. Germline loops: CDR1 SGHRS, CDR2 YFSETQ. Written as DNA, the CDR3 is TGCGCCAGTCAGGATAGCGGGGGGGTCACAGATACGCAGTATTTT. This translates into CASQDSGGVTDTQYF.

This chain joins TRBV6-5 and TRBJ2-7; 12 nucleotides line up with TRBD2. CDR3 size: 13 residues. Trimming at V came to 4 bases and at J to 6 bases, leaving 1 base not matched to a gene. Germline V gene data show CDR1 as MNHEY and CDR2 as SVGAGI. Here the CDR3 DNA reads TGTGCCAGCAGTTCGGGACTAGCGGGCGAGCAGTACTTC. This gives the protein CASSSGLAGEQYF.

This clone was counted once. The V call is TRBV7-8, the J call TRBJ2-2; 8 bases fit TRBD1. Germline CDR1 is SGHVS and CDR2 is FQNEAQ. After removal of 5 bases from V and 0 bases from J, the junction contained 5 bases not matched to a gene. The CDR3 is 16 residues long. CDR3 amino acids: CASSTQGVTNTGELFF. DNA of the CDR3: TGTGCCAGCAGCACACAGGGGGTGACGAACACCGGGGAGCTGTTTTTT. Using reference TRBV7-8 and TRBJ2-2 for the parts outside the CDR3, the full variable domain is GAGVSQSPRYKVAKRGQDVALRCDPISGHVSLFWYQQALGQGPEFLTYFQNEAQLDKSGLPSDRFFAERPEGSVSTLKIQRTQQEDSAVYLCASSTQGVTNTGELFFGEGSRLTVL.

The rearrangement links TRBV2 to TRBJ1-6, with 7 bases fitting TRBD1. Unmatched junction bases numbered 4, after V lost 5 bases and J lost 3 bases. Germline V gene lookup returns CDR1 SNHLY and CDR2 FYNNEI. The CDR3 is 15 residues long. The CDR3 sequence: CASSRDRVYNSPLHF. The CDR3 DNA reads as TGTGCCAGCAGTCGAGACAGGGTCTATAATTCACCCCTCCACTTT.

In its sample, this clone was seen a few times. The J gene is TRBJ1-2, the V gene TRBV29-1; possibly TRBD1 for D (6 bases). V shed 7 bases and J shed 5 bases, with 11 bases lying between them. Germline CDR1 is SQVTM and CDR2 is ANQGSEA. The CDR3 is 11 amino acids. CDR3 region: CSAGGRYGYTF. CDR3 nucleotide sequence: TGCAGCGCTGGGGGCCGGTATGGCTACACCTTC.

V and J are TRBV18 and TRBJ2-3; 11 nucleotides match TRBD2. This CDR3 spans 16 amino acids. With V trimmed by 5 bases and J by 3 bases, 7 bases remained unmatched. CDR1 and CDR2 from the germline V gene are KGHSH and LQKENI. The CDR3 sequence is CASSFGLAGGTDTQYF. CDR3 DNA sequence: TGTGCCAGCTCATTCGGACTAGCGGGTGGGACAGATACGCAGTATTTT.

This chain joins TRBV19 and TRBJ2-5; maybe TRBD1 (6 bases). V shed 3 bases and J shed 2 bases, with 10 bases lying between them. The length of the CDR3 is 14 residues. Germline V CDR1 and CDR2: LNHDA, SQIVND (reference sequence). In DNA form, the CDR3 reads TGTGCCAGTAGTATTCTTGGACAGCAAGAGACCCAGTACTTC. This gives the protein CASSILGQQETQYF.

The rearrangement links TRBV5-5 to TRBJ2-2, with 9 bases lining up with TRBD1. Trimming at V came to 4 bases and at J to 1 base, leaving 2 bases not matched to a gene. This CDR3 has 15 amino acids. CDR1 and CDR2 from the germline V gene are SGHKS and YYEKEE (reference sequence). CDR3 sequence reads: CASSLTGGNTGELFF. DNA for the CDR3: TGTGCCAGCAGCCTGACAGGGGGGAACACCGGGGAGCTGTTTTTT.

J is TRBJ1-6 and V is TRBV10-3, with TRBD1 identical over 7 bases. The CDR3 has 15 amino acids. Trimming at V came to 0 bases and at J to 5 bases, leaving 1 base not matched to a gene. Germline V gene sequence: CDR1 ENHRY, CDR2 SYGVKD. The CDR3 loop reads CAISESDRDNSPLHF. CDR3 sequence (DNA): TGTGCCATCAGTGAGTCCGACAGGGATAATTCACCCCTCCACTTT.

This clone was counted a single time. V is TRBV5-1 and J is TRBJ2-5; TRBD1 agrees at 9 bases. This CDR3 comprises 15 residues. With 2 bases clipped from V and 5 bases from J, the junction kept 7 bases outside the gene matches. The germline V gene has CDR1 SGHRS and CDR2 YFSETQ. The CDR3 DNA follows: TGCGCCAGCAGCTTAAAGGGACAGGGAAGGGAGACCCAGTACTTC. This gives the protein CASSLKGQGRETQYF.

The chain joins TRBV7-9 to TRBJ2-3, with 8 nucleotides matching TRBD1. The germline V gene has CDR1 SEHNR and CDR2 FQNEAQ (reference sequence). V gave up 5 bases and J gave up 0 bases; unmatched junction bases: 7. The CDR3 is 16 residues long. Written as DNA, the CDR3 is TGTGCCAGCAGCCCCCGGGACAGGACTAGCACAGATACGCAGTATTTT. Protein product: CASSPRDRTSTDTQYF.

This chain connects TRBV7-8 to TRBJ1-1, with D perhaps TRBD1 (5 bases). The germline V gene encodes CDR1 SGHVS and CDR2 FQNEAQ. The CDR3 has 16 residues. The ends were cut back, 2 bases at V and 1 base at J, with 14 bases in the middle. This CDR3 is CASSLLIGTGNTEAFF. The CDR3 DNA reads TGTGCCAGCAGCTTATTAATTGGGACTGGGAACACTGAAGCTTTCTTT.